What follows is one T cell receptor (beta chain) and its context. The CDR3 covers 15 residues. Germline V gene lookup returns CDR1 SGHRS and CDR2 YFSETQ. The ends were cut back, 5 bases at V and 9 bases at J, with 21 bases in the middle. These data originate in a study of T cell responses to AZD1222 COVID-19 vaccine. Using immunoSEQ multiplex PCR, the repertoire was profiled, and TCRdb retains in-frame clones only, with some absent. This table has about 76,000 clones, about 74% appearing once. This sequence was found in an adult who received the MenACWY meningococcal vaccine as a control. V and J are TRBV5-1 and TRBJ2-1; unclear D gene. Sequenced material: peripheral blood, taken 28 days after the second dose of the MenACWY control vaccine. This CDR3 is CASRPPSPPIGEQFF. CDR3 DNA: TGCGCCAGCAGGCCCCCTAGTCCCCCCATCGGTGAGCAGTTCTTC.